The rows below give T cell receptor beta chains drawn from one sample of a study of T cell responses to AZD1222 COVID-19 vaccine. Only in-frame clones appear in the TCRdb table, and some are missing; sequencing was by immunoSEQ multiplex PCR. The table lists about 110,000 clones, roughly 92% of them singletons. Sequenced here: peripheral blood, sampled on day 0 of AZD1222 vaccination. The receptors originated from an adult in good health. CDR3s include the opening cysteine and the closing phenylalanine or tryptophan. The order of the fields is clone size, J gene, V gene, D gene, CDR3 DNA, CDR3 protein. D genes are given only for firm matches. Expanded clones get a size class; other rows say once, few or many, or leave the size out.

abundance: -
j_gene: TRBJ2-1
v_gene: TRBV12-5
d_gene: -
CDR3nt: TGTGCTACCCCTAGGGATAGCGAGCATGAGCAGTTCTTC
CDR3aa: CATPRDSEHEQFF

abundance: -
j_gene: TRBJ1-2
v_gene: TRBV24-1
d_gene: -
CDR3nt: TGTGCCACCAGTGGGCACAGGGACGACTATGGCTACACCTTC
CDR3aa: CATSGHRDDYGYTF

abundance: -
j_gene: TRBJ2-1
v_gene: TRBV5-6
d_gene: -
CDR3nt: TGTGCCAGCAGCTTGGCTTTTGACAACAATGAGCAGTTCTTC
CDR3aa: CASSLAFDNNEQFF

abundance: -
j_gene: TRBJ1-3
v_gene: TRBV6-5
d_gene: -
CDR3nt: TGTGCCAGCGCCCAGGGAGGGATCCGAAACACCATATATTTT
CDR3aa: CASAQGGIRNTIYF

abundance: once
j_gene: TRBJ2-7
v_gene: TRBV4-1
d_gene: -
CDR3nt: TGCGCCAGCAGCCAAGCGGATAAGCTCTCCTACGAGCAGTACTTC
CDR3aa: CASSQADKLSYEQYF

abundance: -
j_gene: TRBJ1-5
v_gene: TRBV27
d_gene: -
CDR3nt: TGTGCCAGCAGTTTTGGCTTTAATAGCAATCAGCCCCAGCATTTT
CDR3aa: CASSFGFNSNQPQHF

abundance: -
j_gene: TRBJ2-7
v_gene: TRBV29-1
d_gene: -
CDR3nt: TGCAGCGTCAACGGGGCTGAGAGCTCCTACGAGCAGTACTTC
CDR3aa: CSVNGAESSYEQYF

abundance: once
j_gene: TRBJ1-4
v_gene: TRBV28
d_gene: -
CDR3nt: TGTGCCAGCAGAAGAGGGCAGCAAGCAACTAATGAAAAACTGTTTTTT
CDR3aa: CASRRGQQATNEKLFF

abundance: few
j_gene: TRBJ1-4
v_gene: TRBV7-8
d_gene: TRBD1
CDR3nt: TGTGCCAGCAGCTCAACCAGGGGGGAAAAACTGTTTTTT
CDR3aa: CASSSTRGEKLFF

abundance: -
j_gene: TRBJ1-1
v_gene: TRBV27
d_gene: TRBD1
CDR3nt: TGTGCCAGCAGTTTCCCCAATACAGGGGGGAACACTGAAGCTTTCTTT
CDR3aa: CASSFPNTGGNTEAFF

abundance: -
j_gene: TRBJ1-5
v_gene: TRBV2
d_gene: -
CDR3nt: TGTGCCAGCGATCGAAACACCCAGTCTCGGGGCAATCAGCCCCAGCATTTT
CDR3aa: CASDRNTQSRGNQPQHF

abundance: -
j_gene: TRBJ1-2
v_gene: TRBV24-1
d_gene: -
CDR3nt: TGTGCCACCAGCCTCACAGGGCGCCGGGGCTACACCTTC
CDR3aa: CATSLTGRRGYTF

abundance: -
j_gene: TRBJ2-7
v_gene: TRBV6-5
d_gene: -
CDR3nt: TGTGCCAGCAGGGCCTACGAGCAGTACTTC
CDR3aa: CASRAYEQYF

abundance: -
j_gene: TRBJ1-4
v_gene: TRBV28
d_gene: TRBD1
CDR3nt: TGTGCCAGCAGGACCGGGACAGGGCATGAAAAACTGTTTTTT
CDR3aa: CASRTGTGHEKLFF

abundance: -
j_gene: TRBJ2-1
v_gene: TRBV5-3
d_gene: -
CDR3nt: TGTGCCAGAAGCGACCACCCCGAACAGGGAGACAATGAGCAGTTCTTC
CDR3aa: CARSDHPEQGDNEQFF

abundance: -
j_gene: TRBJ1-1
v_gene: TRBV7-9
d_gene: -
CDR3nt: TGTGCCAGCAGCTCGGGTCCAGGGGTAGACACTGAAGCTTTCTTT
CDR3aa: CASSSGPGVDTEAFF

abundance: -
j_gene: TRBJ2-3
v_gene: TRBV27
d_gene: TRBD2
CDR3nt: TGTGCCAGTAACCCTGGACTAGGCGCAGATACGCAGTATTTT
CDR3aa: CASNPGLGADTQYF

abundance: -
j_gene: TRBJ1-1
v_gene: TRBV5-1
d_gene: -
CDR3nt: TGCGCCAGCAGCTTGAACGGGGAAGCTTTCTTT
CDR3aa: CASSLNGEAFF

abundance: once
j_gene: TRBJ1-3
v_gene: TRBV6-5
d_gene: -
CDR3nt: TGTGCCAGCAGTTGGGACACCAGTTCCGGAAACACCATATATTTT
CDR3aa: CASSWDTSSGNTIYF

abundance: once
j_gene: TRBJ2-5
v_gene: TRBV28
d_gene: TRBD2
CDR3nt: TGTGCCAGCAGTTTGGCTAGCGGGGGCCTTCAAGAGACCCAGTACTTC
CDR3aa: CASSLASGGLQETQYF

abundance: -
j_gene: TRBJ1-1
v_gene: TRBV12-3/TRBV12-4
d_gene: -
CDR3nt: TGTGCCAGCAGTATCCAGTCGGACACTGAAGCTTTCTTT
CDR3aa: CASSIQSDTEAFF

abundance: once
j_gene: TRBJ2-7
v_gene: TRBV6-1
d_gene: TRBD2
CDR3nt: TGTGCCAGCAGTGCCCAAAAGACTAGCGGGGGGCAGGGGCAGTACTTC
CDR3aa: CASSAQKTSGGQGQYF

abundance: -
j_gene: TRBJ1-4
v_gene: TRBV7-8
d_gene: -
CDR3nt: TGTGCCAGCAGCTTAGCTAGAGGGTTAGGTGAAAAACTGTTTTTT
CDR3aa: CASSLARGLGEKLFF

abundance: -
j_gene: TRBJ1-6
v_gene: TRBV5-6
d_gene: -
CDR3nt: TGTGCCAGCAGCCTGGCACCCGACGCTCGGAATTCACCCCTCCACTTT
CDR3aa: CASSLAPDARNSPLHF

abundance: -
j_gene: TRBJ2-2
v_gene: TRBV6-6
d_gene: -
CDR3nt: TGTGCCACCCGTCGATCTGCATCGGACGCGAACACCGGGGAGCTGTTTTTT
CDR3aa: CATRRSASDANTGELFF

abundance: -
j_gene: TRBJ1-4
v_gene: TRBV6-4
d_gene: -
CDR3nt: TGTGCCAGCAGTGACTCGATTTGGCAGGGTCCTGAAAAACTGTTTTTT
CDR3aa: CASSDSIWQGPEKLFF

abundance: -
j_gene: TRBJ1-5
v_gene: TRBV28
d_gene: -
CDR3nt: TGTGCCAGCACGGGGGTAGGGATTAGCAATCAGCCCCAGCATTTT
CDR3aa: CASTGVGISNQPQHF

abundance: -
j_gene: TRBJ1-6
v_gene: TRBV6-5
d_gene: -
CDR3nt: TGTGCCAGCAGTTACTCCGGGACTGTTAATTCACCCCTCCACTTT
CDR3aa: CASSYSGTVNSPLHF

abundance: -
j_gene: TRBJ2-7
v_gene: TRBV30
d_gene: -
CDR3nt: TGTGCCTGGAGTGCCCAGATCAGAATTTACGAGCAGTACTTC
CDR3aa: CAWSAQIRIYEQYF

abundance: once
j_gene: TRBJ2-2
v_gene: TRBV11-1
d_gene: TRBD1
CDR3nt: TGTGCCAGCAGCCTGGGGACAGGGAATACCGGGGAGCTGTTTTTT
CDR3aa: CASSLGTGNTGELFF

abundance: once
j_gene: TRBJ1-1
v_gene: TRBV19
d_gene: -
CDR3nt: TGTGCCAGTAGTATAGGGGGAGGGACGTCTACTGAAGCTTTCTTT
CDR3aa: CASSIGGGTSTEAFF

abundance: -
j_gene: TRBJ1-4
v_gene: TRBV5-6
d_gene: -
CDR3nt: TGTGCCAGCAGCCTCAGGGTTTCGACTAATGAAAAACTGTTTTTT
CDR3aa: CASSLRVSTNEKLFF

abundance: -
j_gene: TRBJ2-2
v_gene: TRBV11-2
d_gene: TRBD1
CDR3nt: TGTGCCAGCAGCCTTCCGGGACAGCGCACCGGGGAGCTGTTTTTT
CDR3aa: CASSLPGQRTGELFF

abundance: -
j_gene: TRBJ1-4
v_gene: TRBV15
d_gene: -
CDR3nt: TGTGCCACCAGCAGACAGGGAGAAGGAAAACTGTTTTTT
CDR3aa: CATSRQGEGKLFF

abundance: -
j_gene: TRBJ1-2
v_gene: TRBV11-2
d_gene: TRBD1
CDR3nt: TGTGCCAGCAGCTTAGACCAAACCGACAGGGGGAGCGGCTACACCTTC
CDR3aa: CASSLDQTDRGSGYTF

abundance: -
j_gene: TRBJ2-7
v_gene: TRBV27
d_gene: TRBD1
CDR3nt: TGTGCCAGCAGTTCCCGGGACAGGGGCTACGAGCAGTACTTC
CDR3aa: CASSSRDRGYEQYF

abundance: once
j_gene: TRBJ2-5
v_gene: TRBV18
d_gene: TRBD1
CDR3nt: TGTGCCAGCTCAGACCAGGGGGCGTTTGAGACCCAGTACTTC
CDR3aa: CASSDQGAFETQYF

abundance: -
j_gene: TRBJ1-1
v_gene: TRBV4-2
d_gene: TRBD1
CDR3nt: TGTGCCAGCAGCCAAGCAGGGGGTTTGAACACTGAAGCTTTCTTT
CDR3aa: CASSQAGGLNTEAFF

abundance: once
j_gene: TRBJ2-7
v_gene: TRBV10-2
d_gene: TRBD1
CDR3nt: TGCGCCAGCAGTGCATCCGGGACAGGGAACTACGAGCAGTACTTC
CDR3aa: CASSASGTGNYEQYF

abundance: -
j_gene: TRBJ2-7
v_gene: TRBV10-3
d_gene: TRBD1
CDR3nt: TGTGCCATCAGTGACGTGGCGTTAAGGACAGGGGTTTACGAGCAGTACTTC
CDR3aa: CAISDVALRTGVYEQYF

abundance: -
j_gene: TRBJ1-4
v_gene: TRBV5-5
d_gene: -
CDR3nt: TGTGCCAGCAGCCGTAGAGGGGGTATTGGAGGGAACGAAAAACTGTTTTTT
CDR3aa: CASSRRGGIGGNEKLFF

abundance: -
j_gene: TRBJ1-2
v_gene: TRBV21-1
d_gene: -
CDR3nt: TGTGCCAGCAGCGGCGACGGGGGGCTAGGCTATGGCTACACCTTC
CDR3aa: CASSGDGGLGYGYTF

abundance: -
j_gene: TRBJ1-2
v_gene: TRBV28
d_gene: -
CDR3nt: TGTGCCAGCCGCGGGGGAGGCTACACCTTC
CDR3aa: CASRGGGYTF

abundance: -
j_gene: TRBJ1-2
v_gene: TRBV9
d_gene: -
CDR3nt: TGTGCCAGCAGCGTAGGGGGAGGAAAGAGGACCTATGGCTACACCTTC
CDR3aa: CASSVGGGKRTYGYTF

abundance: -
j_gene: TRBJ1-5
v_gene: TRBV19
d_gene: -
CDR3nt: TGTGCCAGTAGTATAAGGGACAGCAATCAGCCCCAGCATTTT
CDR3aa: CASSIRDSNQPQHF

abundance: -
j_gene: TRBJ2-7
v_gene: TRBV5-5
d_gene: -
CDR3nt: TGTGCCAGCAGCTTGAATACCCTCTCCTACGAGCAGTACTTC
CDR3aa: CASSLNTLSYEQYF

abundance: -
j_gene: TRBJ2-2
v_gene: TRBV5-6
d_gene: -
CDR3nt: TGTGCCAGCAGCTCGAGGGGATTCGCCGGGGAGCTGTTTTTT
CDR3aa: CASSSRGFAGELFF

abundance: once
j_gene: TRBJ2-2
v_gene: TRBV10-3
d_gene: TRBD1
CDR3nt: TGTGCCATCGGTGGGGGACAGATCAACACCGGGGAGCTGTTTTTT
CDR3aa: CAIGGGQINTGELFF

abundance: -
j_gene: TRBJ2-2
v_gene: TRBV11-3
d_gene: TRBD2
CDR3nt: TGTGCCAGCAGCTCTGGCGGGGGGTCGAACACCGGGGAGCTGTTTTTT
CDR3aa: CASSSGGGSNTGELFF

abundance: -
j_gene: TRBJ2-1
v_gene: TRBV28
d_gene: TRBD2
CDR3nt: TGTGCCAGCAGAACTAGCGGGGGGTCCCTGGTTGAGCAGTTCTTC
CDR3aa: CASRTSGGSLVEQFF

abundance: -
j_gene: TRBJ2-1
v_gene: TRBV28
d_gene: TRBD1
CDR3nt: TGTGCCAGCAGCCCTAGTCCGGGACAGGGGTCGAATGAGCAGTTCTTC
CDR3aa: CASSPSPGQGSNEQFF